Following are 27 T cell receptor beta chains from one sample sequenced in a study of blood T cell repertoires in COVID-19. Generated by immunoSEQ multiplex PCR, the TCRdb table keeps only in-frame clones and is missing some. The data show roughly 220,000 clones, with roughly nine tenths seen just once and 9.5% to 13% held by the top ten. Sample: peripheral blood. All receptors come from a woman aged 50 to 60 with COVID-19, enrolled during active disease.

The chain couples TRBV19 to TRBJ1-3; unclear D gene. Trimming took 1 base from V and 0 from J, leaving 19 bases between them. The CDR3 consists of 19 residues. Germline CDR1 LNHDA, CDR2 SQIVND (reference sequence). The CDR3 reads CASSIVFRGVWLSGNTIYF. The CDR3 DNA sequence: TGTGCCAGTAGTATAGTCTTTCGGGGAGTTTGGCTCTCTGGAAACACCATATATTTT.

This chain links TRBV11-2 with TRBJ1-1; no clear D. The CDR3 length is 16 residues. The germline gives CDR1 SGHAT, CDR2 FQNNGV. Trimming took 5 bases from V and 0 from J, leaving 16 bases between them. The chain's CDR3 is CASSLATRHLNTEAFF. The CDR3 nucleotides read TGTGCCAGCAGCCTAGCCACTCGACACCTGAACACTGAAGCTTTCTTT.

The chain employs TRBV28 and TRBJ1-6; D is unresolved. The CDR3 extends over 14 amino acids. CDR1 is MDHEN and CDR2 is SYDVKM in the germline V gene. V lost 2 bases and J lost 7, with 9 bases in between. CDR3 nucleotide sequence: TGTGCCAGCAGTTTAGTCACGGGAAATTCACCCCTCCACTTT. Its protein product is CASSLVTGNSPLHF.

The chain joins TRBV12-5 to TRBJ2-2; 9 nucleotides agree with TRBD2. The CDR3 contains 15 residues. Germline values: CDR1 LGHNT, CDR2 FRNRAP. The J segment lost 1 base and the V segment lost 3 bases, leaving 0 bases of the junction unmatched. CDR3 coding DNA: TGTGCTAGTGGTTTACTAGCGGGGAACACCGGGGAGCTGTTTTTT. This encodes CASGLLAGNTGELFF.

J is TRBJ2-2 and V is TRBV4-3, with D perhaps TRBD1 (5 bases). Trimming removed 0 bases at V and 6 bases at J, with 8 bases between. Germline CDR1 LGHNA, CDR2 YSLEER. The CDR3 spans 14 residues. The CDR3 loop reads CASSQEGVAGELFF. The CDR3 DNA reads as TGCGCCAGCAGCCAAGAAGGGGTTGCCGGGGAGCTGTTTTTT.

The rearrangement uses TRBV6-5 and TRBJ2-2, with 8 bases fitting TRBD1. The germline V gene has CDR1 MNHEY and CDR2 SVGAGI. J was trimmed by 6 bases and V by 6 bases; bases with no gene match: 9. CDR3 length equals 15 residues. CDR3 region: CASSATGVGAGELFF. The CDR3 coding sequence is TGTGCCAGCAGCGCGACAGGGGTAGGCGCCGGGGAGCTGTTTTTT.

The chain combines TRBV11-2 with TRBJ2-1, with 8 positions matching TRBD2. Germline V gene data show CDR1 as SGHAT and CDR2 as FQNNGV. The CDR3 runs 16 residues. V shed 0 bases, J shed 4 bases, and the junction held 5 bases outside the gene matches. Here the CDR3 reads CASSLEAGVGYNEQFF. CDR3 nucleotides: TGTGCCAGCAGCTTAGAAGCGGGGGTGGGGTACAATGAGCAGTTCTTC.

This chain uses TRBV27 with TRBJ1-1; no definite D call. With 6 bases removed from V and 1 base from J, the gap between germline ends came to 9 bases. CDR3 length: 13 residues. CDR1 MNHEY and CDR2 SMNVEV come from the germline V gene (reference sequence). The CDR3 sequence is CASSSWQNTEAFF. The CDR3, as DNA: TGTGCCAGCAGCTCATGGCAGAACACTGAAGCTTTCTTT.

The genes are TRBV3-1 (or the pseudogene TRBV3-2) and TRBJ1-2; TRBD1 is a possible D gene (5 bases). Trimming left V 10 bases short and J 5 bases short, with 17 bases between. Germline assignment: CDR1 LGHDT and CDR2 YNNKEL (reference sequence). The CDR3 loop spans 13 amino acids. The CDR3 sequence is CAKFRQSPYGYTF. The DNA of the CDR3 is TGTGCCAAATTTAGACAGAGTCCTTATGGCTACACCTTC.

The gene calls are TRBV6-2 or TRBV6-3 and TRBJ2-1; possibly TRBD1 for D (6 bases). The V gene lost 5 bases and the J gene lost 8 bases, with 19 bases spanning the gap. CDR1 and CDR2 from the germline V gene are MNHEY and SVGEGT. CDR3 length: 15 residues. CDR3 sequence (DNA): TGTGCCAGCAGTCTAGGGGGACCTAAGGGCGATGAGCAGTTCTTC. Translated: CASSLGGPKGDEQFF.

The V and J genes are TRBV5-1 and TRBJ2-7; the D gene is possibly TRBD1 (5 bases). CDR3 length equals 15 residues. From germline, CDR1 is SGHRS and CDR2 YFSETQ. V shed 0 bases and J shed 1 base, with 11 bases lying between them. The CDR3 sequence is CASSLGGQLSYEQYF. The CDR3 DNA reads TGCGCCAGCAGCTTGGGAGGACAACTTTCCTACGAGCAGTACTTC.

The chain carries TRBV10-1 and TRBJ2-2; TRBD1 matches at 10 bases. CDR1 is WNHNN and CDR2 is SYGVQD in the germline V gene (reference sequence). The junction had 11 bases not matched to a gene; V was cut back by 5 bases and J by 5 bases. The CDR3 covers 17 residues. CDR3 sequence reads: CASSRTGTGVWTGELFF. CDR3 coding DNA: TGCGCCAGCAGTAGAACCGGGACAGGGGTGTGGACCGGGGAGCTGTTTTTT.

V usage is TRBV20-1 and J usage is TRBJ2-3; D unresolved. Germline CDR1 is DFQATT and CDR2 is SNEGSKA (reference sequence). Trimming cost V 6 bases and J 3 bases, with 7 bases left between them. The CDR3 runs to 11 residues. The DNA of the CDR3 is TGCAGTGCAACCCAGACAGATACGCAGTATTTT. Translating gives CSATQTDTQYF.

The chain recombines TRBV15 with TRBJ1-2; TRBD1 matches at 10 bases. V was clipped by 0 bases and J by 8 bases; unmatched bases: 12. The CDR3 totals 17 residues. CDR1 and CDR2 (germline): LNHNV, YYDKDF (reference sequence). CDR3 in amino acids: CATSRDQLRGQGYGYTF. The CDR3 DNA reads TGTGCCACCAGCAGAGATCAACTCCGGGGACAGGGGTACGGCTACACCTTC.

The V call is TRBV9, the J call TRBJ1-2; 10 bases match TRBD1. V was pared by 4 bases and J by 6 bases, with 9 bases of the junction left unmatched. Per germline, CDR1 SGDLS and CDR2 YYNGEE. The CDR3 totals 15 residues. Here the CDR3 reads CASSPHPTGGHGYTF. The CDR3 DNA reads TGTGCCAGCAGCCCCCACCCGACAGGGGGCCATGGCTACACCTTC. The variable domain in full, with the rest retrieved from reference TRBV9 and TRBJ1-2, is DSGVTQTPKHLITATGQRVTLRCSPRSGDLSVYWYQQSLDQGLQFLIQYYNGEERAKGNILERFSAQQFPDLHSELNLSSLELGDSALYFCASSPHPTGGHGYTFGSGTRLTVV.

The rearrangement joins TRBV28 to TRBJ2-7; D is possibly TRBD1 (6 bases). The ends were cut back, 10 bases at V and 6 bases at J, with 19 bases in the middle. The CDR3 totals 13 residues. CDR1 and CDR2 from the germline V gene are MDHEN and SYDVKM. Written as DNA, the CDR3 is TGTGCCACCCAACAGGGTTCCGTGGGCGAGCAGTACTTC. Amino acid sequence: CATQQGSVGEQYF.

The rearrangement joins TRBV6-5 to TRBJ1-3, with D maybe TRBD1 (6 bases). There are 15 residues in the CDR3. Deletions cut 7 bases from V and 1 base from J, with 14 bases between. The germline V gene has CDR1 MNHEY and CDR2 SVGAGI. The CDR3 is CASILLQGSGNTIYF. The CDR3 bases are TGTGCCAGCATCCTCCTACAGGGATCTGGAAACACCATATATTTT.

The chain's CDR3 is CASREGARNTEAFF. CDR3 coding DNA: TGTGCCAGCAGAGAGGGCGCGAGGAACACTGAAGCTTTCTTT. The J gene is TRBJ1-1, the V gene TRBV6-4; no reliable D call. Germline CDR1 is MRHNA and CDR2 is SNTAGT. Trimming pared 6 bases from V and 1 base from J, leaving 12 bases between. This CDR3 is 14 amino acids long.

CDR3 nucleotide sequence: TGCGCCAGCAGCTTGGGGTTGGCGTCAGGGGAGACCCAGTACTTC. Amino acid sequence: CASSLGLASGETQYF. V gene TRBV5-1 combines with J gene TRBJ2-5; D is possibly TRBD1 (5 bases). Between the trimmed V and J ends, which lost 0 bases and 5 bases, there was a span of 14 bases. CDR3 length: 15 residues. The germline gives CDR1 SGHRS, CDR2 YFSETQ.

The V and J genes are TRBV7-2 and TRBJ2-5; 9 bases match TRBD1. The CDR3 contains 17 residues. V trimming: 5 bases; J trimming: 7 bases; junction bases outside the gene matches: 17. Germline CDR1 SGHTA, CDR2 FQGNSA. The CDR3 sequence is CASSPNPGQGSRGTQYF. In nucleotides, the CDR3 is TGTGCCAGCAGCCCTAACCCGGGACAGGGTTCCAGGGGGACCCAGTACTTC.

This clone showed up just a few times. V usage is TRBV5-5 and J usage is TRBJ1-2; perhaps TRBD1 as D (6 bases). This CDR3 has 15 residues. CDR1 is SGHKS, CDR2 YYEKEE, per germline (reference sequence). V was shortened by 0 bases and J by 7 bases, with 16 bases between the two germline ends. The CDR3 DNA reads as TGTGCCAGCAGCTTGGACCCCACAGGGTGGGGTGGCTACACCTTC. It translates to CASSLDPTGWGGYTF.

CDR3 protein: CASSLAGGTSGTQETQYF. For the CDR3, the DNA is TGCGCCAGCAGCTTGGCCGGAGGGACTAGCGGGACCCAAGAGACCCAGTACTTC. The V and J genes are TRBV5-1 and TRBJ2-5; the match to TRBD2 covers 13 bases. Germline loops: CDR1 SGHRS, CDR2 YFSETQ. The CDR3 consists of 18 residues. V shed 0 bases and J 1 base; nucleotides not matched to a gene: 6.

This sequence joins TRBV2 and TRBJ1-5; 8 bases fit TRBD1. Trimming took 2 bases from V and 2 from J; bases not matched to a gene: 5. The CDR3 is 16 residues long. In germline, CDR1 is SNHLY, CDR2 FYNNEI. CDR3 sequence reads: CASSETGGSGNQPQHF. The CDR3 DNA reads TGTGCCAGCAGTGAAACAGGGGGTAGCGGCAATCAGCCCCAGCATTTT.

This sequence joins TRBV6-5 and TRBJ1-2, with D perhaps TRBD1 (5 bases). Trimming removed 0 bases at V and 13 bases at J, with 12 bases between. CDR1 is MNHEY and CDR2 is SVGAGI in the germline V gene. CDR3 length equals 12 residues. The CDR3 DNA follows: TGTGCCAGCAGTTACTCGAAGGGGCCGGGCACCTTC. It translates to CASSYSKGPGTF.

The chain employs TRBV9 and TRBJ2-2; TRBD2 matches 13 bases. V shed 4 bases, J shed 0 bases, and the junction held 9 bases outside the gene matches. CDR1 SGDLS and CDR2 YYNGEE come from the germline V gene. The CDR3 has 19 amino acids. The CDR3 here is CASSPRTSGGLANTGELFF. The DNA of the CDR3 is TGTGCCAGCAGCCCTCGGACTAGCGGGGGCCTAGCGAACACCGGGGAGCTGTTTTTT.

The rearrangement joins TRBV6-5 to TRBJ2-2, with a weak D call TRBD1 (6 bases). In germline, CDR1 is MNHEY, CDR2 SVGAGI. Trimming pared 2 bases from V and 3 bases from J, leaving 10 bases between. There are 15 residues in the CDR3. CDR3 bases: TGTGCCAGCAGTTACGGGCAGGGGTACACCGGGGAGCTGTTTTTT. This translates into CASSYGQGYTGELFF.

The chain carries TRBV4-1 and TRBJ2-1; tentative D call: TRBD2 (5 bases). The CDR3 loop spans 16 amino acids. The V end lost 0 bases, the J end lost 2 bases, and 11 bases lay between the germline ends. Germline CDR1 and CDR2: MGHRA and YSYEKL. The CDR3: CASSQDPGLTYNEQFF. Written as DNA, the CDR3 is TGCGCCAGCAGCCAAGACCCCGGACTTACCTACAATGAGCAGTTCTTC.